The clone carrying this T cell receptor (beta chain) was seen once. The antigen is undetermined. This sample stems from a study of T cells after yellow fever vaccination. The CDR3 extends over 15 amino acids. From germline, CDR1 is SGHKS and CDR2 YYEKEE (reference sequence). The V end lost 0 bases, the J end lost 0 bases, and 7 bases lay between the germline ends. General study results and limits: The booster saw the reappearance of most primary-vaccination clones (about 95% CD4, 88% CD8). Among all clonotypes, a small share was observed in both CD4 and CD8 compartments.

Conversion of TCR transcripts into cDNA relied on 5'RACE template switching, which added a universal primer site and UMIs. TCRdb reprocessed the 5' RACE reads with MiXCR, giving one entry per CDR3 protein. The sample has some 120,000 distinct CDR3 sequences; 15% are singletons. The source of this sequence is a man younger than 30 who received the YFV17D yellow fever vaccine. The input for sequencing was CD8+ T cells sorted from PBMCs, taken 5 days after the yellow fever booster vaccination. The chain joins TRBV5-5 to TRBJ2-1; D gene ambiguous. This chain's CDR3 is CASSLGRSSYNEQFF. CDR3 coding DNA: TGTGCCAGCAGCTTGGGGCGGAGCTCCTACAATGAGCAGTTCTTC. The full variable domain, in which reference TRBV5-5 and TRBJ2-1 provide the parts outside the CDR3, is DAGVTQSPTHLIKTRGQQVTLRCSPISGHKSVSWYQQVLGQGPQFIFQYYEKEERGRGNFPDRFSARQFPNYSSELNVNALLLGDSALYLCASSLGRSSYNEQFFGPGTRLTVL.